The present T cell receptor (beta chain) was sequenced within a study of T-cell reconstitution after alpha-beta-depleted transplantation in children. Between the trimmed V and J ends, which lost 1 base and 9 bases, there was a span of 10 bases. Per germline, CDR1 DFQATT and CDR2 SNEGSKA (reference sequence). The CDR3 loop spans 12 amino acids. Unique molecular identifiers were used in preparing the TCRbeta library. TCRdb processed the PCR reads anew with MiXCR; each CDR3 protein has one entry. Of 200,000 to 250,000 distinct CDR3 sequences in the sample, approximately 9% are singletons; the top ten hold less than 8%. This clonotype has just a few counts.

V usage is TRBV20-1 and J usage is TRBJ2-1, with unresolved D. Sequenced material: PBMCs from the stem cell graft donor, taken from the stem cell graft. This TCR was recovered from a human donor who donated a stem cell graft to a child with acute lymphoblastic leukemia. The CDR3 nucleotides are TGCAGTGCTAGAGTAATGGGTGCTGAGCAGTTCTTC. Translated: CSARVMGAEQFF.